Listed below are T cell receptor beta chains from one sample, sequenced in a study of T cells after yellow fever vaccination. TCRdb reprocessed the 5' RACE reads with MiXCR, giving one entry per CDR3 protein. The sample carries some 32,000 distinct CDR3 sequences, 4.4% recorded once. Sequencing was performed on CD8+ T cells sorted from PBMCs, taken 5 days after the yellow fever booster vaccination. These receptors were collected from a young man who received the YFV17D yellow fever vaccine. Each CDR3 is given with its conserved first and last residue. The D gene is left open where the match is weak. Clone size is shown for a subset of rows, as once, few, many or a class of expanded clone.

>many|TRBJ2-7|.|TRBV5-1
TGCGCCAGCAGCCGGACAAGGGACGTTGGACCCTTCTACGAGCAGTACTTC
CASSRTRDVGPFYEQYF
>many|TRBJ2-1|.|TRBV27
TGTGCCAGCAGTTTATCATTAGGGGGAGAGAGGGGTCGGTTCTTC
CASSLSLGGERGRFF
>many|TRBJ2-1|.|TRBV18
TGTGCCAGCTCACCACCCCGGGAGTCCGGCTCCTACAATGAGCAGTTCTTC
CASSPPRESGSYNEQFF
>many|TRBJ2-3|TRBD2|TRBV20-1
TGCAGTGCCGGGGGGTGGGAGGCTAGCACAGATACGCAGTATTTT
CSAGGWEASTDTQYF
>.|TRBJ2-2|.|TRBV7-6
TGTGCCAGCAGCCCAACCTCCCTAGCTGCCCCCGGGGAGCTGTTTTTT
CASSPTSLAAPGELFF
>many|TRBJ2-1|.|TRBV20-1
TGCAGTGGCGACAGGTCCTACAATGAGCAGTTCTTC
CSGDRSYNEQFF
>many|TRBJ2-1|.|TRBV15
TGTGCCACCAGCAGAGTAGGCAATGAGCAGTTCTTC
CATSRVGNEQFF
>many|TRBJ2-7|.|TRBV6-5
TGTGCCAGCAGTTACTCGCAGGGGACATCCTACGAGCAGTACTTC
CASSYSQGTSYEQYF
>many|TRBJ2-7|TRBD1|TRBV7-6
TGTGCCAGCAGCGGAGGGGACAGGTACTACGAGCAGTACTTC
CASSGGDRYYEQYF
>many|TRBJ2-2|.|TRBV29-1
TGCAGCGTTGACACCGGGGAGCTGTTTTTT
CSVDTGELFF
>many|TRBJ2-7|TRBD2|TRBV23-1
TGCGCCAGCAGTCAATCAGGACTAGCTCGCGAGCAGTACTTC
CASSQSGLAREQYF
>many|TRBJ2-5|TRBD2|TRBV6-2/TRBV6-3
TGTGCCAGCAGTGCCTCCCTGGGAGGGGTTCGGGAGACCCAGTACTTC
CASSASLGGVRETQYF
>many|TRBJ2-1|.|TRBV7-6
TGTGCCAGCAGCTTTCGTATTACCGACTACAATGAGCAGTTCTTC
CASSFRITDYNEQFF
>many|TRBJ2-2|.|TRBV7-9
TGTGCCAGCAGCCTCTCCTTGGAGCTGTTTTTT
CASSLSLELFF
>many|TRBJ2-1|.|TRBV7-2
TGTGCCAGCAGCTTAGCGGGAGCCTACAATGAGCAGTTCTTC
CASSLAGAYNEQFF
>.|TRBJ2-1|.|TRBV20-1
TGCAGTGCTAGAGGTAGCGGATACTCCTACAATGAGCAGTTCTTC
CSARGSGYSYNEQFF
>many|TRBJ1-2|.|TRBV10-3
TGTGCCATCAGTGGTGGACTATCGCCAAACTATGGCTACACCTTC
CAISGGLSPNYGYTF
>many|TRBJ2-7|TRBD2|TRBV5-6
TGTGCCAGCAGCTTGGGACTAGCGGGAGCCGTCCACGAGCAGTACTTC
CASSLGLAGAVHEQYF
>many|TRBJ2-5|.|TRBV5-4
TGTGCCAGCAGCCTTGATGAAGATATTCAAGAGACCCAGTACTTC
CASSLDEDIQETQYF
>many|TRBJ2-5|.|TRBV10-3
TGTGCCATCAGTGAGTCCGTATCGGGAGAGGGAAAAGAGACCCAGTACTTC
CAISESVSGEGKETQYF
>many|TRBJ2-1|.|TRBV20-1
TGCAGTGCTAGGCCCCCTCTAGCGACATTTGGCGATGAGCAGTTCTTC
CSARPPLATFGDEQFF
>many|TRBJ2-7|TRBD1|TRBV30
TGTGCCTGGAACCCGACAGGGGGGAACTACGAGCAGTACTTC
CAWNPTGGNYEQYF
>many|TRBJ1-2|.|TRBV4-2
TGTGCCAGCAGCGAATCGGGAGGGGGTCTCTATGGCTACACCTTC
CASSESGGGLYGYTF
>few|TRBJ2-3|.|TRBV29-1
TGCAGCGCAAAAATGGGGCCGCCCATTGATACGCAGTATTTT
CSAKMGPPIDTQYF
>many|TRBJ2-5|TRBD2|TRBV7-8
TGTGCCAGCAGCTTACGCCCTGCTAGCGGGACGCCCCCACCCCAAGAGACCCAGTACTTC
CASSLRPASGTPPPQETQYF
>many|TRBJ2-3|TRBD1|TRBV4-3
TGCGCCAGCAGCCAAGATTGGGACAGGGGGACCACAGATACGCAGTATTTT
CASSQDWDRGTTDTQYF
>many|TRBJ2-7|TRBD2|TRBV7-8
TGTGCCAGCAGCTTTACGACTAGCGCGAGCTCCTACGAGCAGTACTTC
CASSFTTSASSYEQYF
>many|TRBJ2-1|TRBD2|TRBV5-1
TGCGCTAGCGCGGGGGACTACAATGAGCAGTTCTTC
CASAGDYNEQFF
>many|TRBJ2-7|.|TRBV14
TGTGCCAGCAGGAAAAACCGGGCCATAAATTTCTACGAGCAGTACTTC
CASRKNRAINFYEQYF
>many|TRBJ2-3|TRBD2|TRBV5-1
TGCGCCAGCAGCTTGGCTAGCGGCAGGGCCACGGATACGCAGTATTTT
CASSLASGRATDTQYF
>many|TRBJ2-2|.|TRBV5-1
TGCGCCAGCAGCTCGGACTGGAACACCGGGGAGCTGTTTTTT
CASSSDWNTGELFF
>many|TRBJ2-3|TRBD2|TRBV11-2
TGTGCCAGCAACCCGAATGCGGGAGTGGGAGATACGCAGTATTTT
CASNPNAGVGDTQYF
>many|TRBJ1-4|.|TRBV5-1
TGCGCCAGCAGCTTTTTTGGGGGCGCGGCCCCAACTAATGAAAAACTGTTTTTT
CASSFFGGAAPTNEKLFF
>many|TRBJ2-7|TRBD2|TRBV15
TGTGCCACCAGCGAAGACCGCAGCGGGAGATACTACGAGCAGTACTTC
CATSEDRSGRYYEQYF
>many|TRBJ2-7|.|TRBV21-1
TGTGCCAGCAGCAAAGCGCTTTGTCACCGGGACAGGGGGTATGAGCAGTACTTC
CASSKALCHRDRGYEQYF
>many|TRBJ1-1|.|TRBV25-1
TGTGCCAGCAGTGAATATTTTTCAGGGGAGAACACTGAAGCTTTCTTT
CASSEYFSGENTEAFF
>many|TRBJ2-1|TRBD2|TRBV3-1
TGTGCCAGCAGCGAAAATTCAGCGGGAGCCGTCGTCTACAATGAGCAGTTCTTC
CASSENSAGAVVYNEQFF
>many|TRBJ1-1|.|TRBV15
TGTGCCACCAGCAGATCAGATCGGAACACTGAAGCTTTCTTT
CATSRSDRNTEAFF
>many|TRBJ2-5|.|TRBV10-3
TGTGCCATCAGTGAGCCGCACGCCGCAAGGACAGAGACCCAGTACTTC
CAISEPHAARTETQYF
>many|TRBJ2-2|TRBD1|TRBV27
TGTGCCAGCAGTTTCCGGGACAGGCCTTACACCGGGGAGCTGTTTTTT
CASSFRDRPYTGELFF
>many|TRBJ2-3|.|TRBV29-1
TGCAGCGAGACCGGGACAACTAGCACAGATACGCAGTATTTT
CSETGTTSTDTQYF
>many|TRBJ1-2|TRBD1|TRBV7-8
TGTGCCAGCAGCTTCGGACAGGACTATGGCTACACCTTC
CASSFGQDYGYTF